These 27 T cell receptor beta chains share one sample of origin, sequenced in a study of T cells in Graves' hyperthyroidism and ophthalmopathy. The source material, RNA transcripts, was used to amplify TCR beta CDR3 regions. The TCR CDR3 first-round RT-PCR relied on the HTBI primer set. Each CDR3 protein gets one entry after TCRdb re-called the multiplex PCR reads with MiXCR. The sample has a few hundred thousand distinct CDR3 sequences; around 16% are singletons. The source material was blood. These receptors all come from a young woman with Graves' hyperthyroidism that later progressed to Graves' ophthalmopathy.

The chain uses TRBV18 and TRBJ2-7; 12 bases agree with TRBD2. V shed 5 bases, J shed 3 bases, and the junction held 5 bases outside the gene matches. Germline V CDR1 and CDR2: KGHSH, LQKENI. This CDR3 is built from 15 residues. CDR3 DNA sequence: TGTGCCAGCTCATCCCCGGGACTAGCGGGCTACGAGCAGTACTTC. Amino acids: CASSSPGLAGYEQYF.

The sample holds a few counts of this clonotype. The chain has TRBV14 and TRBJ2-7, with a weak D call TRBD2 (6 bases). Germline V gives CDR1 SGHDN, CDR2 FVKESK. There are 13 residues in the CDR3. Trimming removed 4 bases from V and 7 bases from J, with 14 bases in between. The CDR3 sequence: CASSRLRREEQYF. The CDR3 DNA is TGTGCCAGCAGCCGTTTGCGGAGGGAAGAGCAGTACTTC.

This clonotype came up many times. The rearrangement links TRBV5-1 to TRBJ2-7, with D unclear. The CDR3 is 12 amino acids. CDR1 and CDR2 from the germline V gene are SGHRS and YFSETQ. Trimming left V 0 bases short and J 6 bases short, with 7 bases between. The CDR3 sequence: CASSLAGREQYF. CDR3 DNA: TGCGCCAGCAGCTTGGCCGGACGCGAGCAGTACTTC.

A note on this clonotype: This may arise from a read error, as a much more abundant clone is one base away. The CDR3 region is CASSPGTQGTMNTKAFF. For the CDR3, the DNA is TGTGCCAGCTCACCGGGTACACAGGGGACCATGAACACTAAAGCTTTCTTT. The gene calls are TRBV18 and TRBJ1-1, with 7 bases aligning to TRBD1. The CDR3 covers 17 residues. Germline V gene sequence: CDR1 KGHSH, CDR2 LQKENI.

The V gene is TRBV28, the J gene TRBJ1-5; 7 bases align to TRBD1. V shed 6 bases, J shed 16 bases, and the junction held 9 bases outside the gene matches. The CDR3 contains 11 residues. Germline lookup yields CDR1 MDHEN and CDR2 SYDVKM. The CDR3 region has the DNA TGTGCCAGCAGGTATGGACAGGAGTACCATTTT. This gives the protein CASRYGQEYHF.

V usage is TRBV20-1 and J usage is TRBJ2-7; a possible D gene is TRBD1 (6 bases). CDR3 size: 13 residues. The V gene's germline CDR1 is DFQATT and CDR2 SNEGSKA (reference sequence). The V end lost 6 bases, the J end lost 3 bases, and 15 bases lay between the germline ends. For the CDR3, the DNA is TGCAGTGCGTCGGTGGGGGCTCTCTACGAGCAGTACTTC. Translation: CSASVGALYEQYF.

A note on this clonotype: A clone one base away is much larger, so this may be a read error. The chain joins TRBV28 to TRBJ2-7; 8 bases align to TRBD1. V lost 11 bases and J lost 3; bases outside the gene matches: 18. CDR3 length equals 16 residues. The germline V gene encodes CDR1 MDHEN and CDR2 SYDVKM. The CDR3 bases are TGTGCCGGTATTGGACAGGGAGGAGGGACTTTCTACGAGCAGTACTTC. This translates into CAGIGQGGGTFYEQYF.

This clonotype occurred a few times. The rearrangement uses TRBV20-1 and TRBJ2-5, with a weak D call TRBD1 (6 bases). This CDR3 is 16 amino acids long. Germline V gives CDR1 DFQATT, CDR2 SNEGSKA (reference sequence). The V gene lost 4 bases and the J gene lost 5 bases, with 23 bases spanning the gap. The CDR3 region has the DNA TGCAGTGCTATACGGAACGGACAGAGAATTGGGGAGACCCAGTACTTC. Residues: CSAIRNGQRIGETQYF.

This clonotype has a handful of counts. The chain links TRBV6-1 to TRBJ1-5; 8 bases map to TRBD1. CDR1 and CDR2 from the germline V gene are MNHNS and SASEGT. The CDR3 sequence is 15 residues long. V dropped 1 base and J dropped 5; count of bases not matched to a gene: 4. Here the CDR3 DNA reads TGTGCCAGCAGTGAAGAGACAGGGGCATATCAGCCCCAGCATTTT. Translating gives CASSEETGAYQPQHF.

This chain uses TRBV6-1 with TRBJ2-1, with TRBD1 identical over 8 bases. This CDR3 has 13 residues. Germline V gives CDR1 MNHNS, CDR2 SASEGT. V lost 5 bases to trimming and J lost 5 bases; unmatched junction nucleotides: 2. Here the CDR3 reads CASSKQGDNEQFF. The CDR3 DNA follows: TGTGCCAGCAGTAAACAGGGGGACAATGAGCAGTTCTTC.

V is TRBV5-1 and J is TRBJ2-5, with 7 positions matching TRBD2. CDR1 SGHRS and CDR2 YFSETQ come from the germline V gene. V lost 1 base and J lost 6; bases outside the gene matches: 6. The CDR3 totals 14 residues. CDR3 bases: TGCGCCAGCAGCTTGAAAGCGGGAAGCCAGACCCAGTACTTC. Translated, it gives CASSLKAGSQTQYF.

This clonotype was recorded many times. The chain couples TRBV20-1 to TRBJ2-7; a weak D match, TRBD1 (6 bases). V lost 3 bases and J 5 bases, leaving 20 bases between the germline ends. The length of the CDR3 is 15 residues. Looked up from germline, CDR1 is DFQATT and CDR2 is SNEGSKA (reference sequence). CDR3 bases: TGCAGTGCTAGGCCCAGAGGTGGGGGCTTCGACGAGCAGTACTTC. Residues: CSARPRGGGFDEQYF.

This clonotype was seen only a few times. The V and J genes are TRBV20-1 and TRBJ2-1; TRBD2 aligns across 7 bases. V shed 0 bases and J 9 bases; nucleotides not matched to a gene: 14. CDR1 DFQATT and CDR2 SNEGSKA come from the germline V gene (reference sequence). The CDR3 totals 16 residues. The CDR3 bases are TGCAGTGCTAGAGATTCTCAGGCGGGAGTACCCCGTGAGCAGTTCTTC. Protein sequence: CSARDSQAGVPREQFF.

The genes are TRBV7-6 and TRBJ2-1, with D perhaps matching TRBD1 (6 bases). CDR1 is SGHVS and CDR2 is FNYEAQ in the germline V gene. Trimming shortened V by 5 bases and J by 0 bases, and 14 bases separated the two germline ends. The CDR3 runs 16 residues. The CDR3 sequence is CASSHGQPSSYNEQFF. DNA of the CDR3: TGTGCCAGCAGCCACGGACAGCCCAGCTCCTACAATGAGCAGTTCTTC. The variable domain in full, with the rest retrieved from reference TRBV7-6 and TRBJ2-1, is GAGVSQSPRYKVTKRGQDVALRCDPISGHVSLYWYRQALGQGPEFLTYFNYEAQQDKSGLPNDRFSAERPEGSISTLTIQRTEQRDSAMYRCASSHGQPSSYNEQFFGPGTRLTVL.

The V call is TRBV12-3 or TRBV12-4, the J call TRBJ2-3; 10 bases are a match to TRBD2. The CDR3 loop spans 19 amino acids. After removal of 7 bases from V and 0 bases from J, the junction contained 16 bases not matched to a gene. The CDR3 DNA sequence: TGTGCCAGCACCCCAAGGGGAGGACTAGCGGTTACTAGCACAGATACGCAGTATTTT. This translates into CASTPRGGLAVTSTDTQYF.

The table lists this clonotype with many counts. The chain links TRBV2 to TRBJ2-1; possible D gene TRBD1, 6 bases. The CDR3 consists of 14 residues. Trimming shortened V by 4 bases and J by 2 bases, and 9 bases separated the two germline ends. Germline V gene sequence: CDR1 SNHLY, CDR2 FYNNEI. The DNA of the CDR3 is TGTGCCAGCAGTGTGGGGGCCACCTACAATGAGCAGTTCTTC. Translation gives CASSVGATYNEQFF.

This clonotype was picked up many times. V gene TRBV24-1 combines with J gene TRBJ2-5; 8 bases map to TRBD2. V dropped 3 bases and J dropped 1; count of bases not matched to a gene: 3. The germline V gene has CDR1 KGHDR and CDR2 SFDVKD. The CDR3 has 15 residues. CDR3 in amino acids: CATSDPRGGQETQYF. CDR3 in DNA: TGTGCCACCAGTGATCCACGGGGGGGCCAAGAGACCCAGTACTTC.

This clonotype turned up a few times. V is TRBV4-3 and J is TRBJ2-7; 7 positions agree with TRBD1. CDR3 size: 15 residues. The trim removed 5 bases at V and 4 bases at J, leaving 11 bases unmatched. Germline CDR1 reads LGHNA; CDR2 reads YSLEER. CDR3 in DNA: TGCGCCAGCAGCTTTGGCACCGGGACAGCTTACGAGCAGTACTTC. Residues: CASSFGTGTAYEQYF.

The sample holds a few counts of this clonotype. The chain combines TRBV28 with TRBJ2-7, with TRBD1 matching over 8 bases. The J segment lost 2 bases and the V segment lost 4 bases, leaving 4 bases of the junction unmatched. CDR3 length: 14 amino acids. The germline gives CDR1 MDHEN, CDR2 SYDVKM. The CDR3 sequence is CASSWTGRTYEQYF. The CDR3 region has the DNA TGTGCCAGCAGTTGGACAGGGAGGACCTACGAGCAGTACTTC.

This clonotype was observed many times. The CDR3 DNA sequence: TGTGCCAGCAGTTTGAACCGGGGGTTTGATTCTGGGGCCAACGTCCTGACTTTC. This translates into CASSLNRGFDSGANVLTF. This sequence joins TRBV28 and TRBJ2-6; D is possibly TRBD2 (6 bases). This CDR3 is built from 18 residues. With 3 bases removed from V and 1 base from J, the gap between germline ends came to 16 bases. The germline V gene has CDR1 MDHEN and CDR2 SYDVKM.

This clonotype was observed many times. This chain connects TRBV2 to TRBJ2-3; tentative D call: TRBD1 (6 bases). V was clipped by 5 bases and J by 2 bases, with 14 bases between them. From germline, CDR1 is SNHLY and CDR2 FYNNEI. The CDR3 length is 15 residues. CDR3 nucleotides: TGTGCCAGCAGTCCCTTGGGGGCGGCCACAGATACGCAGTATTTT. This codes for CASSPLGAATDTQYF.

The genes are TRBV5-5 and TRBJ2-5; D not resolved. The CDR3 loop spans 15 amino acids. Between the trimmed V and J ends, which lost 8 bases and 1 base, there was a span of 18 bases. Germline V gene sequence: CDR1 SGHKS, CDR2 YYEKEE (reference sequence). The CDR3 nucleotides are TGTGCCAGTAGTGAAGTCCAGGCAGCCCAAGAGACCCAGTACTTC. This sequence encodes CASSEVQAAQETQYF.

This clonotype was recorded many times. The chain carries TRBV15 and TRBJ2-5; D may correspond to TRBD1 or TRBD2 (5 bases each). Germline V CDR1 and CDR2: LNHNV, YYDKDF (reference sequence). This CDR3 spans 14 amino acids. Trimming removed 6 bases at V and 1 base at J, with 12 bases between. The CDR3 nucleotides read TGTGCCACCAGAGGGGACGGGGTCCAAGAGACCCAGTACTTC. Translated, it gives CATRGDGVQETQYF.

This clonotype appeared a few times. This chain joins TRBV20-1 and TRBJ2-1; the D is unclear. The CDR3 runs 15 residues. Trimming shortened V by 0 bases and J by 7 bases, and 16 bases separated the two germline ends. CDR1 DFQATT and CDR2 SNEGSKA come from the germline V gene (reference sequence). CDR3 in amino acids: CSARDPSVLVNEQFF. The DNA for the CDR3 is TGCAGTGCTAGAGATCCGAGTGTCCTAGTAAATGAGCAGTTCTTC.

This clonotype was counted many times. The CDR3 sequence: CASSLGGRAGDEQYF. DNA of the CDR3: TGTGCCAGCAGTTTGGGCGGGAGGGCTGGTGACGAGCAGTACTTC. V and J are TRBV28 and TRBJ2-7; 9 nucleotides line up with TRBD2. CDR3 length: 15 residues. Germline V gene data show CDR1 as MDHEN and CDR2 as SYDVKM. The J segment lost 5 bases and the V segment lost 3 bases, leaving 8 bases of the junction unmatched.

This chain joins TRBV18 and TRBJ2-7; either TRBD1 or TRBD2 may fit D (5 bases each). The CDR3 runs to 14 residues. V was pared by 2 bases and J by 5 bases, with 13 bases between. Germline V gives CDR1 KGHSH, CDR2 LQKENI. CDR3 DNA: TGTGCCAGCTCACCATCGGGACCAAGAGACGAGCAGTACTTC. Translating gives CASSPSGPRDEQYF.

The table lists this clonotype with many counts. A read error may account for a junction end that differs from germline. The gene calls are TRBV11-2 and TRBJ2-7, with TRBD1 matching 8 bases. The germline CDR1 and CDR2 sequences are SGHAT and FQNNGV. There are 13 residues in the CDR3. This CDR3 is CASSLGTGPEPYF. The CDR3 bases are TGTGCCAGCAGCTTAGGGACAGGGCCGGAGCCGTACTTC. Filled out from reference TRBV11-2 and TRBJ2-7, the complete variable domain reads EAGVAQSPRYKIIEKRQSVAFWCNPISGHATLYWYQQILGQGPKLLIQFQNNGVVDDSQLPKDRFSAERLKGVDSTLKIQPAKLEDSAVYLCASSLGTGPEPYFGPGTRLTVT.